This entry lists 31 T cell receptor beta chains sequenced from one sample in a study of OX40 agonist ivuxolimab in advanced cancers. Clones were sequenced by immunoSEQ multiplex PCR, and TCRdb holds only the in-frame ones, with some missing. This sample has some 86,000 clones, with around 85% found just once. This sample comprised CD4+ or CD8+ T cells sorted from blood, obtained in a trial of the OX40 agonist ivuxolimab. The receptor source for this set is an adult with an advanced solid tumor such as melanoma, head and neck, liver or kidney cancer.

The chain links TRBV21-1 to TRBJ1-5. TRBV21-1 is a documented pseudogene. The CDR3 covers 14 residues. The CDR3 region has the DNA TGTGCCAGCAGCACGGCAGGGGGGGATCAGCCCCAGCATTTT. Translating it yields CASSTAGGDQPQHF.

This clone was found once. The J gene is TRBJ2-5, the V gene TRBV14; perhaps TRBD2 as D (5 bases). Deletions cut 1 base from V and 5 bases from J, with 11 bases between. The CDR3 has 14 residues. Germline loops: CDR1 SGHDN, CDR2 FVKESK. The DNA of the CDR3 is TGTGCCAGCAGCCAAGCGAGGGTATGGGAGACCCAGTACTTC. This gives the protein CASSQARVWETQYF.

V and J are TRBV9 and TRBJ2-1; 12 bases fit TRBD1. Trimming took 0 bases from V and 5 from J; bases not matched to a gene: 3. CDR3 length: 16 residues. CDR1 is SGDLS and CDR2 is YYNGEE in the germline V gene. DNA of the CDR3: TGTGCCAGCAGCGTAGGGGACAGGGGGCGGGACAATGAGCAGTTCTTC. This gives the protein CASSVGDRGRDNEQFF. Variable domain in full (rest from reference TRBV9 and TRBJ2-1): DSGVTQTPKHLITATGQRVTLRCSPRSGDLSVYWYQQSLDQGLQFLIQYYNGEERAKGNILERFSAQQFPDLHSELNLSSLELGDSALYFCASSVGDRGRDNEQFFGPGTRLTVL.

The chain recombines TRBV19 with TRBJ2-1; unclear D gene. The CDR3 sequence is 11 residues long. CDR1 is LNHDA, CDR2 SQIVND, per germline (reference sequence). Trimming stripped 10 bases from V and 0 bases from J, with 4 bases between. The CDR3 DNA follows: TGTGCCACTTACTCCTACAATGAGCAGTTCTTC. It codes for CATYSYNEQFF. Full variable domain (rest looked up from reference TRBV19 and TRBJ2-1): DGGITQSPKYLFRKEGQNVTLSCEQNLNHDAMYWYRQDPGQGLRLIYYSQIVNDFQKGDIAEGYSVSREKKESFPLTVTSAQKNPTAFYLCATYSYNEQFFGPGTRLTVL.

The chain combines TRBV10-3 with TRBJ2-3, with TRBD2 matching 7 bases. The CDR3 runs to 17 residues. J was trimmed by 0 bases and V by 5 bases; bases with no gene match: 11. Germline CDR1 ENHRY, CDR2 SYGVKD. The CDR3 protein is CAISSHAGVGSTDTQYF. In DNA form, the CDR3 reads TGTGCCATCAGTTCCCATGCGGGAGTCGGGAGCACAGATACGCAGTATTTT.

The J gene is TRBJ1-3, the V gene TRBV5-1; D not resolved. The CDR3 length is 14 residues. V was clipped by 4 bases and J by 0 bases, with 8 bases between them. CDR1 is SGHRS, CDR2 YFSETQ, per germline. The CDR3 region is CASSPEISGNTIYF. DNA for the CDR3: TGCGCCAGCAGCCCCGAGATCTCTGGAAACACCATATATTTT.

The chain uses TRBV28 and TRBJ1-2; 7 bases are a match to TRBD1. Germline trimming cut 4 bases from V and 4 bases from J; bases unmatched to any gene: 9. The CDR3 is made up of 15 amino acids. The germline V gene encodes CDR1 MDHEN and CDR2 SYDVKM. As DNA, the CDR3 is TGTGCCAGCAGTTCGACAGGGCAGGTCTCCTATGGCTACACCTTC. Encoded protein: CASSSTGQVSYGYTF.

This clone showed up just once. The rearrangement joins TRBV27 to TRBJ2-7, with TRBD2 matching 8 bases. V lost 6 bases to trimming and J lost 2 bases; unmatched junction nucleotides: 12. The germline V gene encodes CDR1 MNHEY and CDR2 SMNVEV (reference sequence). This CDR3 contains 16 residues. The CDR3 spells CASRRLAGVTPYEQYF. The CDR3 nucleotides read TGTGCCAGCAGACGTCTAGCGGGCGTGACCCCCTACGAGCAGTACTTC.

The V gene is TRBV6-1, the J gene TRBJ2-7; D is perhaps TRBD2 (5 bases). CDR3 size: 16 residues. Germline V lookup: CDR1 MNHNS, CDR2 SASEGT. Trimming left V 1 base short and J 1 base short, with 14 bases between. The CDR3 is CASSEGRWASSYEQYF. As DNA, the CDR3 is TGTGCCAGCAGTGAAGGGAGGTGGGCTAGTTCCTACGAGCAGTACTTC.

The chain couples TRBV6-5 to TRBJ1-1; D is possibly TRBD1 (6 bases). V lost 2 bases and J lost 11, with 15 bases in between. Looked up from germline, CDR1 is MNHEY and CDR2 is SVGAGI. The CDR3 sequence is 13 residues long. The CDR3 DNA reads as TGTGCCAGCAGTTACGGGTCTTCCACAGGGGCTTTCTTT. Translating gives CASSYGSSTGAFF.

The chain carries TRBV5-1 and TRBJ2-1; TRBD1 might be the D (6 bases). This CDR3 comprises 15 residues. The germline V gene encodes CDR1 SGHRS and CDR2 YFSETQ. Trimming shortened V by 2 bases and J by 12 bases, and 21 bases separated the two germline ends. In nucleotides, the CDR3 is TGCGCCAGCAGCTTTACGGACAGCCTATTAGGACCGCAGTTCTTC. The encoded protein is CASSFTDSLLGPQFF.

The V call is TRBV11-2, the J call TRBJ2-6; no clear D. This CDR3 region has 17 residues. Deletions cut 3 bases from V and 4 bases from J, with 16 bases between. The germline CDR1 and CDR2 sequences are SGHAT and FQNNGV. The CDR3 coding sequence is TGTGCCAGCAGCTTCTACGGAAGGGAAGCCGGGGCCAACGTCCTGACTTTC. It codes for CASSFYGREAGANVLTF.

V usage is TRBV11-2 and J usage is TRBJ2-3; D is unclear. Germline V gene data show CDR1 as SGHAT and CDR2 as FQNNGV. Trimming left V 1 base short and J 2 bases short, with 4 bases between. This CDR3 is 13 amino acids long. The CDR3 DNA reads TGTGCCAGCAGCTTAGGTCACACAGATACGCAGTATTTT. Its protein product is CASSLGHTDTQYF. The variable domain in full, completed from reference TRBV11-2 and TRBJ2-3, reads EAGVAQSPRYKIIEKRQSVAFWCNPISGHATLYWYQQILGQGPKLLIQFQNNGVVDDSQLPKDRFSAERLKGVDSTLKIQPAKLEDSAVYLCASSLGHTDTQYFGPGTRLTVL.

This clone was detected only a few times. This chain uses TRBV7-9 with TRBJ1-4; possible D gene TRBD1, 6 bases. Germline V gene sequence: CDR1 SEHNR, CDR2 FQNEAQ (reference sequence). The CDR3 spans 15 residues. The ends were cut back, 3 bases at V and 7 bases at J, with 15 bases in the middle. The CDR3 loop reads CASSLITGMGEKLFF. The CDR3 nucleotides are TGTGCCAGCAGCTTGATTACAGGGATGGGTGAAAAACTGTTTTTT.

This sequence joins TRBV9 and TRBJ1-5, with D perhaps matching TRBD1 (5 bases). Germline V lookup: CDR1 SGDLS, CDR2 YYNGEE. This CDR3 spans 14 amino acids. With 2 bases removed from V and 0 bases from J, the gap between germline ends came to 6 bases. CDR3 coding DNA: TGTGCCAGCAGCGTGGGGGGTAGCAATCAGCCCCAGCATTTT. Its translation is CASSVGGSNQPQHF.

The chain recombines TRBV7-9 with TRBJ2-3, with D perhaps TRBD2 (5 bases). CDR3 length: 17 residues. Germline V gives CDR1 SEHNR, CDR2 FQNEAQ (reference sequence). V gave up 4 bases and J gave up 2 bases, with 19 bases separating them. Written as DNA, the CDR3 is TGTGCCAGCAGCTCCGGGTTAGTACAGCGGTCCACAGATACGCAGTATTTT. Encoded protein: CASSSGLVQRSTDTQYF.

Note on this clone: A junction end diverges from the germline sequence, so it may reflect a read error. The chain uses TRBV13 and TRBJ2-3, with TRBD2 as a possible D gene (5 bases). Germline V gene lookup returns CDR1 PRHDT and CDR2 FYEKMQ (reference sequence). The CDR3 covers 12 residues. The CDR3 here is CASSFAQASIDF. As DNA, the CDR3 is TGTGCCAGCAGCTTCGCCCAGGCTAGCATAGATTTT. Full variable domain (missing parts from reference TRBV13 and TRBJ2-3): AAGVIQSPRHLIKEKRETATLKCYPIPRHDTVYWYQQGPGQDPQFLISFYEKMQSDKGSIPDRFSAQQFSDYHSELNMSSLELGDSALYFCASSFAQASIDFGPGTRLTVL.

The chain recombines TRBV19 with TRBJ2-3; no clear D. The CDR3 extends over 15 amino acids. Germline-derived CDR1 and CDR2 are LNHDA and SQIVND (reference sequence). The ends were cut back, 3 bases at V and 7 bases at J, with 17 bases in the middle. The CDR3 DNA reads as TGTGCCAGTAGTATGTCCCGCGCAGCCCAAAATACGCAGTATTTT. Translated, it gives CASSMSRAAQNTQYF.

The chain combines TRBV2 with TRBJ2-5, with TRBD1 as a possible D gene (5 bases). Deletions cut 4 bases from V and 3 bases from J, with 12 bases between. Germline V CDR1 and CDR2: SNHLY, FYNNEI. The CDR3 loop spans 14 amino acids. The CDR3 DNA reads TGTGCCAGCAGTGTGGCCAGGGTGGAAGAGACCCAGTACTTC. This encodes CASSVARVEETQYF.

The rearrangement links TRBV2 to TRBJ2-2, with D unresolved. Germline assignment: CDR1 SNHLY and CDR2 FYNNEI. The V and J ends lost 6 bases and 4 bases respectively, with 12 bases between them. This CDR3 comprises 14 residues. CDR3 sequence: CASRKTESTGELFF. As DNA, the CDR3 is TGTGCCAGCAGGAAAACGGAAAGCACCGGGGAGCTGTTTTTT. Full variable domain (rest looked up from reference TRBV2 and TRBJ2-2): EPEVTQTPSHQVTQMGQEVILRCVPISNHLYFYWYRQILGQKVEFLVSFYNNEISEKSEIFDDQFSVERPDGSNFTLKIRSTKLEDSAMYFCASRKTESTGELFFGEGSRLTVL.

The chain joins TRBV7-9 to TRBJ2-1; 8 positions match TRBD2. Trimming removed 5 bases from V and 8 bases from J; junction bases left unmatched: 8. The CDR3 covers 14 residues. In germline, CDR1 is SEHNR, CDR2 FQNEAQ (reference sequence). CDR3 region: CASSPFLAGYEQFF. The CDR3 region has the DNA TGTGCCAGCAGCCCGTTCCTAGCGGGCTATGAGCAGTTCTTC.

This clone was detected only a few times. The J gene is TRBJ1-5, the V gene TRBV28; possible D gene TRBD1, 5 bases. V lost 3 bases, J lost 5 bases, and 11 bases lay in between. The CDR3 extends over 14 amino acids. From germline, CDR1 is MDHEN and CDR2 SYDVKM. In DNA, the CDR3 is TGTGCCAGCAGTTTTCCAGGGCGTCATCAGCCCCAGCATTTT. Protein product: CASSFPGRHQPQHF.

This chain uses TRBV7-2 with TRBJ2-4; the D gene is possibly TRBD2 (6 bases). Germline V gene sequence: CDR1 SGHTA, CDR2 FQGNSA. There are 17 residues in the CDR3. V lost 1 base to trimming and J lost 0 bases, with 13 bases between them. CDR3 nucleotides: TGTGCCAGCAGCTTAGATATAGCGGTCTTAGCCAAAAACATTCAGTACTTC. It specifies CASSLDIAVLAKNIQYF.

The chain is built from TRBV13 and TRBJ2-5, with TRBD1 matching 7 bases. Judging by the DNA end, TRBJ2-7 fits better; the J call may be wrong. The CDR3 is made up of 14 amino acids. The V gene's germline CDR1 is PRHDT and CDR2 FYEKMQ (reference sequence). In DNA, the CDR3 is TGTGCCAGCAGCCGTCGACAGGGTCCCTACGAGCAGTACTTC. Its translation is CASSRRQGPYEQYF.

This sequence joins TRBV4-1 and TRBJ2-5, with 10 positions matching TRBD1. The last part of the DNA fits TRBJ2-7 better; the J call may be wrong. This CDR3 is 16 amino acids long. Germline CDR1 reads MGHRA; CDR2 reads YSYEKL. CDR3 coding DNA: TGCGCCAGCAGCCATCCAACCCGGACAGGGGGATACGAGCAGTACTTC. Translation gives CASSHPTRTGGYEQYF.

The chain couples TRBV28 to TRBJ1-1; D gene uncertain. This CDR3 comprises 14 residues. Germline values: CDR1 MDHEN, CDR2 SYDVKM. V lost 3 bases and J 0 bases, leaving 8 bases between the germline ends. This chain's CDR3 is CASSFGRMNTEAFF. CDR3 DNA: TGTGCCAGCAGTTTCGGCAGGATGAACACTGAAGCTTTCTTT.

This clone has a handful of counts. The rearrangement joins TRBV6-1 to TRBJ1-1, with D uncertain. The length of the CDR3 is 14 residues. Trimming stripped 2 bases from V and 3 bases from J, with 10 bases between. Germline V gene sequence: CDR1 MNHNS, CDR2 SASEGT. CDR3 bases: TGTGCCAGCAGTGAACGGGCAGCGGACACTGAAGCTTTCTTT. This translates into CASSERAADTEAFF.

The J gene is TRBJ2-1, the V gene TRBV5-6; 9 positions agree with TRBD2. From germline, CDR1 is SGHDT and CDR2 YYEEEE. This CDR3 is 15 amino acids long. The ends lost 7 bases at V and 2 bases at J; junction bases unmatched: 7. CDR3 coding DNA: TGTGCCAGCGGTAGCGGGAGCGTCCCCTACAATGAGCAGTTCTTC. Encoded protein: CASGSGSVPYNEQFF.

The chain combines TRBV4-1 with TRBJ1-5; no reliable D call. The CDR3 totals 16 residues. Germline V CDR1 and CDR2: MGHRA, YSYEKL. With 2 bases removed from V and 5 bases from J, the gap between germline ends came to 16 bases. CDR3 sequence (DNA): TGCGCCAGCAGCCAATGGATGGGAGGGAAGTATCAGCCCCAGCATTTT. Protein sequence: CASSQWMGGKYQPQHF.

The chain combines TRBV5-4 with TRBJ1-4, with 7 bases matching TRBD1. The CDR3 extends over 14 amino acids. The V segment lost 3 bases and the J segment 6 bases; nucleotides outside the gene matches: 5. Germline V gene data show CDR1 as SGHNT and CDR2 as YYREEE (reference sequence). The DNA of the CDR3 is TGTGCCAGCAGCTCGACCGGGACAGATGAAAAACTGTTTTTT. It translates to CASSSTGTDEKLFF.

The rearrangement uses TRBV30 and TRBJ1-6; D possibly corresponds to TRBD1 (5 bases). The CDR3 is made up of 19 amino acids. Trimming cost V 1 base and J 0 bases, with 19 bases left between them. CDR1 and CDR2 from the germline V gene are GTSNPN and SVGIG (reference sequence). The CDR3 loop is CAWSAYSGDFSSYNSPLHF. The CDR3 nucleotides read TGTGCCTGGAGTGCCTACAGCGGGGACTTTAGCTCCTATAATTCACCCCTCCACTTT. The full variable domain, its missing parts supplied by reference TRBV30 and TRBJ1-6, is SQTIHQWPATLVQPVGSPLSLECTVEGTSNPNLYWYRQAAGRGLQLLFYSVGIGQISSEVPQNLSASRPQDRQFILSSKKLLLSDSGFYLCAWSAYSGDFSSYNSPLHFGNGTRLTVT.